What follows are 21 T cell receptor beta chains derived from one specimen sequenced in a study of T cell repertoires in cytomegalovirus infection. One entry per CDR3 protein, called by TCRdb with MiXCR from the reads. The sample records about 220,000 distinct CDR3 sequences, 35% to 40% being singletons. These receptors have no identified antigens. The sample consisted of CD8+ T cells from cultured PBMCs, taken from culture after CMV antigen stimulation. These receptors originate from a human donor in good health (CMV status not recorded). Some clones in this sample may be carry-over from other donors' samples.

This clonotype was counted between two and nine times. The chain joins TRBV20-1 to TRBJ2-7, with 12 bases aligning to TRBD2. The CDR3 has 16 residues. V shed 6 bases and J 1 base; nucleotides not matched to a gene: 10. Germline CDR1 reads DFQATT; CDR2 reads SNEGSKA (reference sequence). The CDR3 nucleotides are TGCAGTGCCCTTCCGACTAGCGGGAGCCTTTCCTACGAGCAGTACTTC. Protein: CSALPTSGSLSYEQYF.

This clonotype was counted ten times or more. The chain's CDR3 is CASTLNAPSGEQFF. The CDR3 DNA is TGTGCCAGCACCCTTAACGCGCCGAGCGGGGAGCAGTTCTTC. The chain has TRBV7-3 and TRBJ2-1; perhaps TRBD2 as D (6 bases). The germline gives CDR1 SGHTA, CDR2 FQGTGA. This CDR3 is 14 amino acids long. With 7 bases removed from V and 10 bases from J, the gap between germline ends came to 20 bases.

This clonotype appeared a few times. The chain employs TRBV3-1 and TRBJ2-7, with TRBD2 identical over 9 bases. The CDR3 is 14 amino acids. The junction had 2 bases not matched to a gene; V was cut back by 2 bases and J by 3 bases. Germline loops: CDR1 LGHDT, CDR2 YNNKEL (reference sequence). The CDR3 spells CASSQKLAGYEQYF. CDR3 in DNA: TGTGCCAGCAGCCAAAAACTAGCGGGCTACGAGCAGTACTTC.

The chain joins TRBV10-2 to TRBJ2-5; D possibly corresponds to TRBD1 (5 bases). The germline CDR1 and CDR2 sequences are WSHSY and SAAADI. This CDR3 contains 16 residues. The ends were cut back, 0 bases at V and 4 bases at J, with 15 bases in the middle. CDR3 DNA: TGCGCCAGCAGTGAGTCGGGTACAGGCAATTTAGAGACCCAGTACTTC. This encodes CASSESGTGNLETQYF.

This clonotype has only a few counts. J is TRBJ2-2 and V is TRBV28; TRBD1 might be the D (6 bases). This CDR3 is 15 amino acids long. Trimming removed 8 bases at V and 5 bases at J, with 18 bases between. Per the germline V gene, CDR1 is MDHEN and CDR2 is SYDVKM. The CDR3 here is CASRTPTGSTGELFF. The DNA of the CDR3 is TGTGCCAGCCGAACCCCGACAGGATCAACCGGGGAGCTGTTTTTT.

J is TRBJ2-7 and V is TRBV7-6; 8 bases fit TRBD2. This CDR3 region has 15 residues. Germline CDR1 is SGHVS and CDR2 is FNYEAQ. V dropped 3 bases and J dropped 3; count of bases not matched to a gene: 7. CDR3 residues: CASSFGSSGVYEQYF. CDR3 bases: TGTGCCAGCAGCTTCGGGAGTAGCGGGGTCTACGAGCAGTACTTC. The full variable domain, completed using reference TRBV7-6 and TRBJ2-7, is GAGVSQSPRYKVTKRGQDVALRCDPISGHVSLYWYRQALGQGPEFLTYFNYEAQQDKSGLPNDRFSAERPEGSISTLTIQRTEQRDSAMYRCASSFGSSGVYEQYFGPGTRLTVT.

This clonotype was recorded a few times. V and J are TRBV27 and TRBJ2-7; D possibly corresponds to TRBD2 (7 bases). The CDR3 is made up of 15 amino acids. In germline, CDR1 is MNHEY, CDR2 SMNVEV (reference sequence). Between the trimmed V and J ends, which lost 9 bases and 1 base, there was a span of 19 bases. The CDR3 is CARAKYGGASYEQYF. CDR3 coding DNA: TGTGCCAGGGCTAAGTATGGGGGGGCATCCTACGAGCAGTACTTC.

CDR3 DNA sequence: TGTGCCAGCAGCAAACTAGCGGGGGTGGACTACAATGAGCAGTTCTTC. It is translated as CASSKLAGVDYNEQFF. The V and J genes are TRBV6-6 and TRBJ2-1; TRBD2 matches 11 bases. The CDR3 is 16 residues long. Germline CDR1 MNHNY, CDR2 SVGAGI (reference sequence). V trimming: 6 bases; J trimming: 3 bases; junction bases outside the gene matches: 7.

This clonotype occurred a few times. The chain employs TRBV27 and TRBJ2-7; 8 bases line up with TRBD1. The CDR3 is made up of 13 amino acids. J lost 3 bases, V lost 4 bases, and 2 bases had no gene match. Germline lookup yields CDR1 MNHEY and CDR2 SMNVEV (reference sequence). The CDR3 here is CASSWDRHYEQYF. The CDR3 DNA reads as TGTGCCAGCAGTTGGGACAGGCACTACGAGCAGTACTTC.

The gene calls are TRBV6-6 and TRBJ2-3; 8 bases map to TRBD2. Germline values: CDR1 MNHNY, CDR2 SVGAGI (reference sequence). This CDR3 has 15 residues. The V gene end was trimmed by 7 bases and the J gene end by 2 bases; junction bases not matched to a gene: 8. CDR3 sequence reads: CASTYGGGLTDTQYF. The CDR3 coding sequence is TGTGCCAGCACCTACGGGGGGGGACTCACAGATACGCAGTATTTT.

The rearrangement uses TRBV2 and TRBJ2-7; no firm D call. Between the trimmed V and J ends, which lost 0 bases and 2 bases, there was a span of 2 bases. Germline assignment: CDR1 SNHLY and CDR2 FYNNEI. This CDR3 region has 12 residues. DNA for the CDR3: TGTGCCAGCAGTGAAGCTCCCTACGAGCAGTACTTC. Residues: CASSEAPYEQYF.

The genes are TRBV27 and TRBJ1-1, with TRBD1 matching over 7 bases. J lost 10 bases, V lost 4 bases, and 18 bases had no gene match. In germline, CDR1 is MNHEY, CDR2 SMNVEV (reference sequence). There are 16 residues in the CDR3. The CDR3: CASSSSATGWLTVAFF. DNA for the CDR3: TGTGCCAGCAGTTCGTCAGCGACAGGGTGGCTTACCGTAGCTTTCTTT.

This sequence joins TRBV28 and TRBJ1-5; perhaps TRBD1 as D (5 bases). Germline CDR1 MDHEN, CDR2 SYDVKM. The CDR3 runs 14 residues. V was shortened by 7 bases and J by 0 bases, with 10 bases between the two germline ends. The CDR3, as DNA: TGTGCCAGCACTCGGGACGGTAGCAATCAGCCCCAGCATTTT. This codes for CASTRDGSNQPQHF.

J is TRBJ2-7 and V is TRBV15; 15 bases agree with TRBD2. V lost 9 bases to trimming and J lost 2 bases; unmatched junction nucleotides: 2. This CDR3 comprises 14 residues. Germline CDR1 reads LNHNV; CDR2 reads YYDKDF (reference sequence). CDR3 sequence reads: CATGLAGGTYEQYF. CDR3 DNA: TGTGCCACGGGACTAGCGGGAGGAACCTACGAGCAGTACTTC.

This clonotype is deemed medium-sized. This chain connects TRBV7-6 to TRBJ1-4; D not resolved. This CDR3 region has 15 residues. V was cut by 1 base and J by 5 bases, with 11 bases left in between. The germline CDR1 and CDR2 sequences are SGHVS and FNYEAQ. CDR3 in DNA: TGTGCCAGCAGCTTAGTAGGCCAGAAAAATGAAAAACTGTTTTTT. As protein: CASSLVGQKNEKLFF.

The chain links TRBV27 to TRBJ2-1; possibly TRBD2 for D (5 bases). Trimming left V 0 bases short and J 0 bases short, with 12 bases between. Germline assignment: CDR1 MNHEY and CDR2 SMNVEV (reference sequence). The CDR3 covers 17 residues. CDR3 nucleotides: TGTGCCAGCAGTTTATCGCGCGGGCAGAGCTCCTACAATGAGCAGTTCTTC. This translates into CASSLSRGQSSYNEQFF.

CDR3 DNA sequence: TGTGCCAGCAGCTTAGCGCTATTAGGGGCGGCTAATGAAAAACTGTTTTTT. Amino acid sequence: CASSLALLGAANEKLFF. The gene calls are TRBV7-2 and TRBJ1-4; TRBD1 might be the D (5 bases). Germline V CDR1 and CDR2: SGHTA, FQGNSA. Trimming shortened V by 0 bases and J by 3 bases, and 14 bases separated the two germline ends. This CDR3 has 17 amino acids.

This clonotype was found a few times. This chain joins TRBV7-2 and TRBJ2-3; 14 nucleotides align to TRBD2. This CDR3 is built from 17 residues. V lost 2 bases, J lost 3 bases, and 4 bases stayed unmatched. Germline CDR1 and CDR2: SGHTA and FQGNSA. The CDR3 DNA reads TGTGCCAGCAGCTTAAGGGGACTAGCGGGAGCAACAGATACGCAGTATTTT. It encodes CASSLRGLAGATDTQYF.

On this clonotype: One end of the junction is discordant with germline, which a read error may explain. This chain joins TRBV7-6 and TRBJ2-1; weak D call: TRBD1 (5 bases). Germline CDR1 reads SGHVS; CDR2 reads FNYEAQ. CDR3 length: 15 residues. The CDR3 DNA reads as TGTGCCAGCAGTTTAGGGGATTCCTCCTTCAATGAGCAGTTCTTC. It is translated as CASSLGDSSFNEQFF.

This clonotype was picked up many times. The CDR3 sequence is CASSLGMGNEQFF. CDR3 bases: TGTGCCAGCAGCTTAGGTATGGGCAATGAGCAGTTCTTC. The rearrangement uses TRBV7-6 and TRBJ2-1; unclear D gene. This CDR3 contains 13 residues. Germline V gene data show CDR1 as SGHVS and CDR2 as FNYEAQ. With 1 base removed from V and 6 bases from J, the gap between germline ends came to 7 bases. The variable domain in full, completed from reference TRBV7-6 and TRBJ2-1, reads GAGVSQSPRYKVTKRGQDVALRCDPISGHVSLYWYRQALGQGPEFLTYFNYEAQQDKSGLPNDRFSAERPEGSISTLTIQRTEQRDSAMYRCASSLGMGNEQFFGPGTRLTVL.

In its sample, this clonotype was seen a few times. The chain links TRBV7-8 to TRBJ2-1, with a tentative D call TRBD2 (6 bases). In germline, CDR1 is SGHVS, CDR2 FQNEAQ. The V and J ends lost 6 bases and 4 bases respectively, with 19 bases between them. This CDR3 comprises 16 residues. The CDR3 protein is CASSTPGTPQYNEQFF. In DNA, the CDR3 is TGTGCCAGCAGTACCCCCGGGACTCCCCAATACAATGAGCAGTTCTTC. Combining the CDR3 with reference TRBV7-8 and TRBJ2-1 gives the whole variable domain GAGVSQSPRYKVAKRGQDVALRCDPISGHVSLFWYQQALGQGPEFLTYFQNEAQLDKSGLPSDRFFAERPEGSVSTLKIQRTQQEDSAVYLCASSTPGTPQYNEQFFGPGTRLTVL.